Listed below are T cell receptor beta chains from one sample, sequenced in a study of CD8 T cells in Susac syndrome. TCRdb redid the calling of the immunoSEQ multiplex PCR reads with MiXCR, one entry per CDR3 protein. The repertoire holds 200,000 or so distinct CDR3 sequences, with approximately 96% as singletons. Sequenced material: CD4+ T cells from PBMCs. Every receptor here comes from a human donor with Susac syndrome. CDR3s include the opening cysteine and the closing phenylalanine or tryptophan. The D gene is left open where the match is weak. Size tells how often a clone was seen (once, few, many) or the class of an expanded clone, and some rows leave it out.

j_call d_call clone_size v_call cdr3_aa cdr3_nt
TRBJ2-2 TRBD1 . TRBV12-3/TRBV12-4 CASSQEGQVSNTGELFF TGTGCCAGCAGCCAAGAGGGACAGGTCTCGAACACCGGGGAGCTGTTTTTT
TRBJ2-1 . . TRBV4-1 CASSQDPHGEQFF TGCGCCAGCAGCCAAGACCCACATGGTGAGCAGTTCTTC
TRBJ2-7 TRBD1 once TRBV20-1 CSANTQDPGQAPYEQYF TGCAGTGCTAACACCCAGGACCCGGGACAGGCCCCCTACGAGCAGTACTTC
TRBJ2-1 . . TRBV4-3 CASSQEKAAYNEQFF TGCGCCAGCAGCCAAGAAAAAGCGGCATACAATGAGCAGTTCTTC
TRBJ2-7 TRBD1 . TRBV29-1 CSVDGDSSYEQYF TGCAGCGTGGACGGGGACAGCTCCTACGAGCAGTACTTC
TRBJ2-3 . . TRBV5-4 CASSLVSTSTDTQYF TGTGCCAGCAGCTTGGTCAGTACTAGCACAGATACGCAGTATTTT
TRBJ2-3 . . TRBV30 CAWRSASTDTQYF TGTGCCTGGAGGTCGGCCAGCACAGATACGCAGTATTTT
TRBJ2-5 . . TRBV24-1 CATSLKSREYQETQYF TGTGCCACCAGTCTTAAGAGCAGGGAGTACCAAGAGACCCAGTACTTC
TRBJ2-5 . . TRBV6-5 CASSGGRKETQYF TGTGCCAGCAGCGGGGGCAGGAAAGAGACCCAGTACTTC
TRBJ2-1 TRBD2 . TRBV5-1 CASSLDFQRGASYNEQFF TGCGCCAGCAGCTTGGATTTCCAGCGGGGGGCCTCCTACAATGAGCAGTTCTTC